This entry lists 26 T cell receptor beta chains sequenced from one sample in a study of blood T cell repertoires in COVID-19. Assay used: immunoSEQ multiplex PCR; TCRdb lists only in-frame clones, some missing. The sample holds 97,000 or so clones, roughly 84% seen once. Specimen: peripheral blood. The receptor set was obtained from a human donor in a cohort sampled during active COVID-19.

V and J are TRBV4-3 and TRBJ2-2, with a tentative D call TRBD2 (6 bases). This CDR3 spans 18 amino acids. Deletions cut 1 base from V and 3 bases from J, with 18 bases between. Looked up from germline, CDR1 is LGHNA and CDR2 is YSLEER. CDR3: CASSQGSLGGEDTGELFF. DNA of the CDR3: TGCGCCAGCAGCCAAGGGAGTTTGGGAGGAGAGGACACCGGGGAGCTGTTTTTT.

The chain uses TRBV28 and TRBJ2-7; 8 bases align to TRBD2. Per the germline V gene, CDR1 is MDHEN and CDR2 is SYDVKM. CDR3 length equals 15 residues. After removal of 6 bases from V and 2 bases from J, the junction contained 9 bases not matched to a gene. The CDR3 sequence: CASSPRRAGAYEQYF. CDR3 DNA: TGTGCCAGCAGCCCCCGTAGAGCGGGGGCCTACGAGCAGTACTTC.

The V gene is TRBV7-9, the J gene TRBJ2-7; D is undetermined. The V gene's germline CDR1 is SEHNR and CDR2 FQNEAQ (reference sequence). This CDR3 region has 12 residues. Trimming shortened V by 3 bases and J by 0 bases, and 3 bases separated the two germline ends. The CDR3 loop reads CASSFISYEQYF. CDR3 in DNA: TGTGCCAGCAGCTTCATCTCCTACGAGCAGTACTTC.

V is TRBV4-2 and J is TRBJ2-7, with unresolved D. The CDR3 sequence is 15 residues long. CDR1 is LGHNA, CDR2 YNFKEQ, per germline. Trimming cost V 3 bases and J 2 bases, with 14 bases left between them. The CDR3, as DNA: TGTGCCAGCAGCCAGTCTCAACAGAAAACCTACGAGCAGTACTTC. Amino acid sequence: CASSQSQQKTYEQYF.

The chain employs TRBV19 and TRBJ1-5; the D is unclear. There are 13 residues in the CDR3. CDR1 LNHDA and CDR2 SQIVND come from the germline V gene (reference sequence). Trimming removed 2 bases from V and 4 bases from J, with 6 bases in between. The CDR3 here is CASSISGNQPQHF. The CDR3 DNA reads as TGTGCCAGTAGTATATCGGGGAATCAGCCCCAGCATTTT.

This chain joins TRBV28 and TRBJ2-3; D perhaps matches TRBD2 (7 bases). The germline V and J ends were trimmed by 7 bases and 4 bases, with 15 bases remaining between them. The CDR3 sequence is 14 residues long. The germline CDR1 and CDR2 sequences are MDHEN and SYDVKM. The CDR3 DNA follows: TGTGCCAGCACCCTGGGGGGGGCCCCAGATACGCAGTATTTT. The encoded protein is CASTLGGAPDTQYF.

CDR3 DNA sequence: TGTGCCAGCAGCCAAGATGAGGGATACAATTCACCCCTCCACTTT. Protein product: CASSQDEGYNSPLHF. The V call is TRBV4-2, the J call TRBJ1-6; D call uncertain. The germline V gene encodes CDR1 LGHNA and CDR2 YNFKEQ. The ends were cut back, 0 bases at V and 7 bases at J, with 10 bases in the middle. CDR3 size: 15 residues.

The chain combines TRBV5-6 with TRBJ2-2; 8 positions match TRBD1. Trimming cost V 4 bases and J 5 bases; bases outside gene matches: 7. The CDR3 totals 15 residues. CDR1 is SGHDT, CDR2 YYEEEE, per germline. The chain's CDR3 is CASSPGTGHTGELFF. CDR3 bases: TGTGCCAGCAGCCCCGGGACAGGACATACCGGGGAGCTGTTTTTT.

The chain recombines TRBV6-5 with TRBJ1-4, with a tentative D call TRBD1 (5 bases). Trimming took 6 bases from V and 4 from J, leaving 9 bases between them. The length of the CDR3 is 13 residues. CDR1 is MNHEY, CDR2 SVGAGI, per germline. CDR3 amino acids: CASRGLSNEKLFF. DNA for the CDR3: TGTGCCAGCAGGGGGCTTAGTAATGAAAAACTGTTTTTT.

The rearrangement uses TRBV11-3 and TRBJ1-1; the D gene is possibly TRBD1 (5 bases). Deletions cut 2 bases from V and 7 bases from J, with 11 bases between. Per the germline V gene, CDR1 is SGHNT and CDR2 is YENEEA. The CDR3 extends over 13 amino acids. The CDR3 loop reads CASSLSRAFEAFF. CDR3 bases: TGTGCCAGCAGCTTATCCAGGGCATTTGAAGCTTTCTTT.

The chain joins TRBV18 to TRBJ2-3; the D is unclear. CDR3 length: 16 residues. From germline, CDR1 is KGHSH and CDR2 LQKENI. V was pared by 0 bases and J by 8 bases, with 18 bases between. CDR3 DNA sequence: TGTGCCAGCTCACCACCTACGAACCAACGGCGAGGTACGCAGTATTTT. Translation gives CASSPPTNQRRGTQYF.

The sample holds one count of this clone. J is TRBJ1-1 and V is TRBV27; perhaps TRBD1 as D (5 bases). Germline CDR1 is MNHEY and CDR2 is SMNVEV (reference sequence). Trimming took 7 bases from V and 1 from J, leaving 19 bases between them. The CDR3 runs 16 residues. This CDR3 is CASNWLGGTKNTEAFF. The CDR3 nucleotides are TGTGCCAGCAACTGGTTGGGGGGAACAAAGAACACTGAAGCTTTCTTT.

This clone was detected only once. The genes are TRBV19 and TRBJ2-7, with D uncertain. CDR1 is LNHDA, CDR2 SQIVND, per germline (reference sequence). The CDR3 loop spans 14 amino acids. The germline V and J ends were trimmed by 1 base and 7 bases, with 14 bases remaining between them. This CDR3 reads CASSIAGVVAEQYF. In DNA form, the CDR3 reads TGTGCCAGTAGTATAGCCGGAGTCGTCGCAGAGCAGTACTTC. The whole variable domain, remainder taken from reference TRBV19 and TRBJ2-7, is DGGITQSPKYLFRKEGQNVTLSCEQNLNHDAMYWYRQDPGQGLRLIYYSQIVNDFQKGDIAEGYSVSREKKESFPLTVTSAQKNPTAFYLCASSIAGVVAEQYFGPGTRLTVT.

The chain links TRBV20-1 to TRBJ2-1; D unclear. Germline lookup yields CDR1 DFQATT and CDR2 SNEGSKA (reference sequence). The length of the CDR3 is 11 residues. The V end lost 0 bases, the J end lost 13 bases, and 10 bases lay between the germline ends. CDR3 sequence: CSARDAAGQFF. CDR3 DNA: TGCAGTGCTAGAGATGCGGCCGGACAGTTCTTC.

The CDR3 nucleotides read TGTGCCAGCAGTTTGGGAAACAGGGGCTATGGCTACACCTTC. As protein: CASSLGNRGYGYTF. This chain joins TRBV28 and TRBJ1-2; 7 positions match TRBD1. The germline CDR1 and CDR2 sequences are MDHEN and SYDVKM. The junction had 5 bases not matched to a gene; V was cut back by 3 bases and J by 4 bases. The CDR3 consists of 14 residues.

This clone turned up a few times. V is TRBV7-3 and J is TRBJ1-2, with a tentative D call TRBD1 (6 bases). Deletions cut 8 bases from V and 6 bases from J, with 16 bases between. The CDR3 totals 13 residues. Germline CDR1 is SGHTA and CDR2 is FQGTGA. The CDR3 bases are TGTGCCAGCGGGGCAGGGGCGACAAATGGCTACACCTTC. Amino acid sequence: CASGAGATNGYTF.

Points on this clone: The same CDR3 also results from other DNA sequences found in this sample. V usage is TRBV7-9 and J usage is TRBJ1-1; D gene uncertain. Germline CDR1 and CDR2: SEHNR and FQNEAQ (reference sequence). Between the trimmed V and J ends, which lost 5 bases and 2 bases, there was a span of 9 bases. The CDR3 covers 13 residues. Here the CDR3 DNA reads TGTGCCAGCAGCCCCCAAGCCAACACTGAAGCTTTCTTT. Residues: CASSPQANTEAFF.

This chain connects TRBV7-9 to TRBJ1-1; weak D call: TRBD1 (5 bases). With 2 bases removed from V and 4 bases from J, the gap between germline ends came to 11 bases. This CDR3 has 14 residues. Germline CDR1 and CDR2: SEHNR and FQNEAQ (reference sequence). CDR3: CASSLRQGSTEAFF. CDR3 in DNA: TGTGCCAGCAGCTTAAGGCAGGGTAGCACTGAAGCTTTCTTT.

The chain links TRBV27 to TRBJ1-2; D is possibly TRBD1 (6 bases). This CDR3 has 12 residues. The ends were cut back, 8 bases at V and 8 bases at J, with 15 bases in the middle. Germline assignment: CDR1 MNHEY and CDR2 SMNVEV (reference sequence). The CDR3 DNA is TGTGCCAGCTCGACAGGCAACGTAGGCTACACCTTC. This gives the protein CASSTGNVGYTF.

The table lists this clone with a few counts. CDR3 amino acids: CASSDGSGSTDTQYF. DNA of the CDR3: TGTGCCAGCAGCGACGGAAGCGGGAGCACAGATACGCAGTATTTT. The gene calls are TRBV7-6 and TRBJ2-3, with D perhaps matching TRBD2 (6 bases). The V and J ends lost 5 bases and 0 bases respectively, with 12 bases between them. CDR1 is SGHVS and CDR2 is FNYEAQ in the germline V gene. The length of the CDR3 is 15 residues.

This chain connects TRBV2 to TRBJ2-3; 15 bases agree with TRBD2. Germline V lookup: CDR1 SNHLY, CDR2 FYNNEI. Trimming cost V 8 bases and J 1 base; bases outside gene matches: 4. This CDR3 contains 16 residues. The CDR3 sequence: CASGGLAGGRTDTQYF. In DNA form, the CDR3 reads TGTGCCAGCGGGGGACTAGCGGGGGGCCGCACAGATACGCAGTATTTT.

The rearrangement uses TRBV18 and TRBJ1-2; D is possibly TRBD1 (6 bases). The CDR3 loop spans 18 amino acids. In germline, CDR1 is KGHSH, CDR2 LQKENI. The V gene lost 1 base and the J gene lost 0 bases, with 18 bases spanning the gap. This chain's CDR3 is CASSPREFTGHPNYGYTF. In nucleotides, the CDR3 is TGTGCCAGCTCACCACGTGAATTCACGGGACACCCTAACTATGGCTACACCTTC. Full variable domain (outside the CDR3, taken from reference TRBV18 and TRBJ1-2): NAGVMQNPRHLVRRRGQEARLRCSPMKGHSHVYWYRQLPEEGLKFMVYLQKENIIDESGMPKERFSAEFPKEGPSILRIQQVVRGDSAAYFCASSPREFTGHPNYGYTFGSGTRLTVV.

The chain employs TRBV18 and TRBJ2-3; the match to TRBD1 covers 8 bases. Germline V gives CDR1 KGHSH, CDR2 LQKENI. J was trimmed by 1 base and V by 5 bases; bases with no gene match: 2. This CDR3 spans 14 amino acids. The CDR3, as DNA: TGTGCCAGCTCAAAGGGACAGGGCACAGATACGCAGTATTTT. It encodes CASSKGQGTDTQYF.

The chain recombines TRBV4-3 with TRBJ1-3; the D is unclear. CDR1 and CDR2 from the germline V gene are LGHNA and YSLEER. V lost 2 bases and J lost 0, with 14 bases in between. The CDR3 has 17 residues. CDR3 in amino acids: CASSQSRSSYSGNTIYF. The CDR3 DNA follows: TGCGCCAGCAGCCAAAGTCGCAGTTCTTACTCTGGAAACACCATATATTTT.

The chain has TRBV5-1 and TRBJ2-3, with D perhaps TRBD1 (6 bases). This CDR3 is 16 amino acids long. The germline V and J ends were trimmed by 1 base and 1 base, with 13 bases remaining between them. CDR1 and CDR2 (germline): SGHRS, YFSETQ. CDR3 sequence: CASSLTPGHRTDTQYF. Written as DNA, the CDR3 is TGCGCCAGCAGCTTGACCCCGGGACATCGCACAGATACGCAGTATTTT.

The chain is built from TRBV7-9 and TRBJ2-1, with D perhaps matching TRBD1 (6 bases). The CDR3 spans 15 residues. Deletions cut 5 bases from V and 1 base from J, with 12 bases between. The germline gives CDR1 SEHNR, CDR2 FQNEAQ (reference sequence). The CDR3: CASSPHRASYNEQFF. The CDR3 DNA reads as TGTGCCAGCAGCCCTCACAGGGCATCCTACAATGAGCAGTTCTTC.